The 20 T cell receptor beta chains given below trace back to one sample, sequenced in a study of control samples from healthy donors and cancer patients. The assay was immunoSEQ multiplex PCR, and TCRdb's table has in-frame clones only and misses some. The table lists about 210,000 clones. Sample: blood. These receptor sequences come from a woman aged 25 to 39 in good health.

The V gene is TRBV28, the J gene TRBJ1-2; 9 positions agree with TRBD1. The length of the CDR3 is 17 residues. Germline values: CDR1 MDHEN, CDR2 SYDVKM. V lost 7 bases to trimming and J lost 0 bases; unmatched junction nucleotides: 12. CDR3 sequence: CASTGAPGTGSNYGYTF. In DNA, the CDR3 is TGTGCCAGCACAGGAGCGCCTGGGACAGGGTCTAACTATGGCTACACCTTC.

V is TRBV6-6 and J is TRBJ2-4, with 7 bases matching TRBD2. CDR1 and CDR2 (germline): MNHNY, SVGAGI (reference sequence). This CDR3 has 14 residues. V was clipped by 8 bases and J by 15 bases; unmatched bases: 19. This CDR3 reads CASSNGGSSTTPYF. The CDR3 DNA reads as TGTGCCAGCTCAAACGGGGGGTCGTCAACGACCCCGTACTTC.

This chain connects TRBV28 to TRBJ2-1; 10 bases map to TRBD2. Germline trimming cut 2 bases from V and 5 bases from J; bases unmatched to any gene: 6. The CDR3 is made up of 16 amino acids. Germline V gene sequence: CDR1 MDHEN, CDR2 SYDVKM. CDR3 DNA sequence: TGTGCCAGCAGTTTAATTCTAGCGGGGGCACACAATGAGCAGTTCTTC. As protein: CASSLILAGAHNEQFF.

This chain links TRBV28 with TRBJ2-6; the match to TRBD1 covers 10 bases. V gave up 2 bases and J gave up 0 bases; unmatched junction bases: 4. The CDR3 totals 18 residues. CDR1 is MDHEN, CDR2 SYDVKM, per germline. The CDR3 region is CASSLPGQGFSGANVLTF. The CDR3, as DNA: TGTGCCAGCAGTTTACCGGGACAGGGGTTCTCTGGGGCCAACGTCCTGACTTTC.

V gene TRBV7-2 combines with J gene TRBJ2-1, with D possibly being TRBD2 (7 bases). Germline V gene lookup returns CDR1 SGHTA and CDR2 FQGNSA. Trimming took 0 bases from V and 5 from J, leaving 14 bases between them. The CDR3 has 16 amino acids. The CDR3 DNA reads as TGTGCCAGCAGCTTAGCGGGGGGGCGCGAGGACAATGAGCAGTTCTTC. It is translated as CASSLAGGREDNEQFF.

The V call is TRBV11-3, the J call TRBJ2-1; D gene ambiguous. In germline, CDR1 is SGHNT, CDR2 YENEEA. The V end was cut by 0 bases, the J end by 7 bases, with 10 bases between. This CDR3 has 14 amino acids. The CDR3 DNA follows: TGTGCCAGCAGCTTAGACCCCGCTAGGAATGAGCAGTTCTTC. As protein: CASSLDPARNEQFF.

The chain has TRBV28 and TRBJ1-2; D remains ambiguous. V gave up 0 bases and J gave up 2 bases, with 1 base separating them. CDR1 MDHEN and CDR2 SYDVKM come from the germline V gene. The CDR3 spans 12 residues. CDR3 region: CASSLWNYGYTF. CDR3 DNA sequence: TGTGCCAGCAGTTTATGGAACTATGGCTACACCTTC.

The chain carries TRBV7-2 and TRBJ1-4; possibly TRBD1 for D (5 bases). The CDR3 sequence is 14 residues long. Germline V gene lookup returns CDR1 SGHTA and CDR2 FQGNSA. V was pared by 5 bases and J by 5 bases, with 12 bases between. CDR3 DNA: TGTGCCAGCAGCCCCCGGGACGGGAATGAAAAACTGTTTTTT. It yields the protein CASSPRDGNEKLFF.

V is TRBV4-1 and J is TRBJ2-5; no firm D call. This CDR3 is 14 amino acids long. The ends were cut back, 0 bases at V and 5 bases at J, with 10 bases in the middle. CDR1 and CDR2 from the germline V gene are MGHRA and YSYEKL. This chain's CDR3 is CASSQEGSLETQYF. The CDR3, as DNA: TGCGCCAGCAGCCAAGAAGGTAGCTTGGAGACCCAGTACTTC.

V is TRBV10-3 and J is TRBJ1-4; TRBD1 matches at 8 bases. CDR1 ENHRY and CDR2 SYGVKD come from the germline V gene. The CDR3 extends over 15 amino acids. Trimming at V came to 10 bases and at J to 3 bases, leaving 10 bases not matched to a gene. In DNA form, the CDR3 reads TGTGCCAGCGGGACAGGACCTTCATCTAATGAAAAACTGTTTTTT. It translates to CASGTGPSSNEKLFF.

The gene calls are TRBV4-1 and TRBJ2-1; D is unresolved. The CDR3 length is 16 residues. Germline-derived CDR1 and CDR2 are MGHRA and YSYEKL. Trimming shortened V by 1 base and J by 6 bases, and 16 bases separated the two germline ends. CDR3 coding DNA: TGCGCCAGCAGCCAAGTGGTCCCAGTAACTACCAATGAGCAGTTCTTC. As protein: CASSQVVPVTTNEQFF.

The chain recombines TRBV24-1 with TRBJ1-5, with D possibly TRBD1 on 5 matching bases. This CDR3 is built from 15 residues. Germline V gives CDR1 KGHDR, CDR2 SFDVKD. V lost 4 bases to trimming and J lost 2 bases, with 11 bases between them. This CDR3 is CATSETGGGNQPQHF. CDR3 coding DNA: TGTGCCACCAGTGAAACGGGGGGTGGCAATCAGCCCCAGCATTTT.

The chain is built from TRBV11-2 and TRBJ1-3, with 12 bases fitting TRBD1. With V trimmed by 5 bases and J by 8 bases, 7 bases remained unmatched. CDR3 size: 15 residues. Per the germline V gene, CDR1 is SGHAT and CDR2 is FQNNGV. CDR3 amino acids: CASSGRDRGHYTIYF. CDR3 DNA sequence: TGTGCCAGCAGCGGCCGGGACAGGGGGCATTACACCATATATTTT.

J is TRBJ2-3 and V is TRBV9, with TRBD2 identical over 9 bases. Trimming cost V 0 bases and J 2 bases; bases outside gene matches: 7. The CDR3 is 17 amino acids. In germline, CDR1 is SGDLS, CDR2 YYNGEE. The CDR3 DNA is TGTGCCAGCAGCGTAGCCCTAGCGGGGATATACACAGATACGCAGTATTTT. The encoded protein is CASSVALAGIYTDTQYF. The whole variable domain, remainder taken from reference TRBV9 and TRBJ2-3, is DSGVTQTPKHLITATGQRVTLRCSPRSGDLSVYWYQQSLDQGLQFLIQYYNGEERAKGNILERFSAQQFPDLHSELNLSSLELGDSALYFCASSVALAGIYTDTQYFGPGTRLTVL.

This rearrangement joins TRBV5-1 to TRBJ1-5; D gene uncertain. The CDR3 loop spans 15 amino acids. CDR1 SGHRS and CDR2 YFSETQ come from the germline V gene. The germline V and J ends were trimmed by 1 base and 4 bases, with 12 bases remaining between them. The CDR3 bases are TGCGCCAGCAGCTTGCTCGGCGACGGGAATCAGCCCCAGCATTTT. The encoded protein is CASSLLGDGNQPQHF.

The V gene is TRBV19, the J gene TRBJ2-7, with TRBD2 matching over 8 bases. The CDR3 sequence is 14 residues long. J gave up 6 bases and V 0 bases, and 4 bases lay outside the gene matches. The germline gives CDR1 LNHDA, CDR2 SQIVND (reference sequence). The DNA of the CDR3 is TGTGCCAGTAGTATAGAGCGGGGGGTCCGCGAGCAGTACTTC. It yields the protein CASSIERGVREQYF.

DNA for the CDR3: TGTGCCAGCAGTCCGACTGGTGAATACAATGAGCAGTTCTTC. Translating it yields CASSPTGEYNEQFF. This sequence joins TRBV6-5 and TRBJ2-1; D is unclear. The CDR3 totals 14 residues. Germline V gene sequence: CDR1 MNHEY, CDR2 SVGAGI. Trimming removed 5 bases from V and 4 bases from J, with 12 bases in between.

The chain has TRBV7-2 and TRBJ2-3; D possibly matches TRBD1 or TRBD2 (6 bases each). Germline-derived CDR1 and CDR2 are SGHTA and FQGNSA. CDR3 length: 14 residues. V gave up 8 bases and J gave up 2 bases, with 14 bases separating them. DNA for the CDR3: TGTGCCAGCGCCAAGGGGGGACCCACAGATACGCAGTATTTT. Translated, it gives CASAKGGPTDTQYF. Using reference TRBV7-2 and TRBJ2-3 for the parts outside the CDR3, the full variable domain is GAGVSQSPSNKVTEKGKDVELRCDPISGHTALYWYRQSLGQGLEFLIYFQGNSAPDKSGLPSDRFSAERTGGSVSTLTIQRTQQEDSAVYLCASAKGGPTDTQYFGPGTRLTVL.

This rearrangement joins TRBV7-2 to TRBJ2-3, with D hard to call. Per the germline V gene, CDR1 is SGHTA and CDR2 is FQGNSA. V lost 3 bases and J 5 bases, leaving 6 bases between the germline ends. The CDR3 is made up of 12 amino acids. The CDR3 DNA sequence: TGTGCCAGCAGCTTTTATATAGATACGCAGTATTTT. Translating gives CASSFYIDTQYF.

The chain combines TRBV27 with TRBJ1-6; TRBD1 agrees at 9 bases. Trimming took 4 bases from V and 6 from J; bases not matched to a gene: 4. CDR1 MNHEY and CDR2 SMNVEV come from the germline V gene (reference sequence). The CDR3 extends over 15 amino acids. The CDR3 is CASSSGTGFNSPLHF. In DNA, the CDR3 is TGTGCCAGCAGTTCCGGGACAGGGTTTAATTCACCCCTCCACTTT.